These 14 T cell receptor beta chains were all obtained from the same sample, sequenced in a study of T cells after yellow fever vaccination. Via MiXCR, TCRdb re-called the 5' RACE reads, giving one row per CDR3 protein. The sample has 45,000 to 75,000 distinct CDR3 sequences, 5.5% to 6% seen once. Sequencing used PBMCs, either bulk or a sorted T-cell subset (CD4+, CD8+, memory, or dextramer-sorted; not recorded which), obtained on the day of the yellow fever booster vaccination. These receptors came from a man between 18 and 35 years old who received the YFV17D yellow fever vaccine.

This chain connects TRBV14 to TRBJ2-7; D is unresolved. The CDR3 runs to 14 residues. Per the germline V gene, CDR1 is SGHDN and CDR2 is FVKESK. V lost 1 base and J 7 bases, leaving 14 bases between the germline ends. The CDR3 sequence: CASSQVLTPREQYF. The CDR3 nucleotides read TGTGCCAGCAGCCAAGTCTTAACCCCCAGGGAGCAGTACTTC.

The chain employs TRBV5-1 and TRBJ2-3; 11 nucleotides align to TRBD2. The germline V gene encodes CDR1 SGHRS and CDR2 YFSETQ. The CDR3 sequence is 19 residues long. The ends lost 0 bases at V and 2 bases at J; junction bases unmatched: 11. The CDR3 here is CASSLVLAGGPPFTDTQYF. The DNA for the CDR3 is TGCGCCAGCAGCTTGGTGCTAGCGGGGGGTCCACCGTTCACAGATACGCAGTATTTT.

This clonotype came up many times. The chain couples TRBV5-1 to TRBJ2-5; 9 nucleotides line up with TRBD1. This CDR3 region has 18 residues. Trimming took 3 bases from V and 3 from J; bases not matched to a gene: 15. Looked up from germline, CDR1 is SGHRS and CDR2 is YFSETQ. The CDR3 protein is CASSWAGQGTTAEETQYF. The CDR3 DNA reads TGCGCCAGCAGCTGGGCGGGACAGGGAACTACGGCTGAAGAGACCCAGTACTTC.

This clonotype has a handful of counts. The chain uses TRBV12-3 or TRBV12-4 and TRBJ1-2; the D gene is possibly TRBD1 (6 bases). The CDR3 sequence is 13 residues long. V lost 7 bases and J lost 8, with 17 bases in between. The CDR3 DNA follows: TGTGCCAGCACCAAACCCGGGACACTGGGCTACACCTTC. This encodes CASTKPGTLGYTF.

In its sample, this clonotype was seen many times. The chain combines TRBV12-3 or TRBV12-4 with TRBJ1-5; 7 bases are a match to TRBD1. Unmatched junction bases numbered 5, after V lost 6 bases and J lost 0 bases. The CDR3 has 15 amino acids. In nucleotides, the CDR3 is TGTGCCAGCAGCCCCACAGGGGATAGCAATCAGCCCCAGCATTTT. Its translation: CASSPTGDSNQPQHF.

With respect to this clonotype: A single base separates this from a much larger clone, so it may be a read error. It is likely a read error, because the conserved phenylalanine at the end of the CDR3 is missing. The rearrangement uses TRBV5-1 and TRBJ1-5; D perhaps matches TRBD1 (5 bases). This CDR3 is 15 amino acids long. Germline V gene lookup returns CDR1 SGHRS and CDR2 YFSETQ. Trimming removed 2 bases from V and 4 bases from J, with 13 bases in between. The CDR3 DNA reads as TGCGCCAGCAGCTTAGATTTAGGGGCTAATCAGCCCCAGCATATT. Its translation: CASSLDLGANQPQHI.

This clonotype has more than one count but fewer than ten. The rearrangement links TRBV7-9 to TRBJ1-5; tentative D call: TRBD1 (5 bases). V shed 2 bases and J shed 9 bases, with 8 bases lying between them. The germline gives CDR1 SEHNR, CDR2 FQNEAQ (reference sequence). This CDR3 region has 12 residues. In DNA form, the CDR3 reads TGTGCCAGCAGCTTAAGGGGTGGGCCCCAGCATTTT. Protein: CASSLRGGPQHF.

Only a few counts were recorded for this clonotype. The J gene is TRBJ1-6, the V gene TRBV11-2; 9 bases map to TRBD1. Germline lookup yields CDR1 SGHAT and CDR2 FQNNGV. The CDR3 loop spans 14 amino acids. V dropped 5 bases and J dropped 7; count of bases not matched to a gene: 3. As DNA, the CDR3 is TGTGCCAGCAGCACAGGACAGGGGAATTCACCCCTCCACTTT. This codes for CASSTGQGNSPLHF.

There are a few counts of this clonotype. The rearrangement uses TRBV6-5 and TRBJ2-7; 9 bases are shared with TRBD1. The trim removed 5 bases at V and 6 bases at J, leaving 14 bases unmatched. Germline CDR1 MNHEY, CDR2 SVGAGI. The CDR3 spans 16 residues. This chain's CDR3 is CASSLLRGTGISEQYF. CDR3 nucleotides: TGTGCCAGCAGTCTCCTCAGAGGGACAGGGATAAGCGAGCAGTACTTC.

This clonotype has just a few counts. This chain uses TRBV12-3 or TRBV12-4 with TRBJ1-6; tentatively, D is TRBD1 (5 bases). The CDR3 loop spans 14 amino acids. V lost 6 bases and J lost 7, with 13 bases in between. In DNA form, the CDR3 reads TGTGCCAGCAGAACCCCGGGACTGAATTCACCCCTCCACTTT. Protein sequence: CASRTPGLNSPLHF.

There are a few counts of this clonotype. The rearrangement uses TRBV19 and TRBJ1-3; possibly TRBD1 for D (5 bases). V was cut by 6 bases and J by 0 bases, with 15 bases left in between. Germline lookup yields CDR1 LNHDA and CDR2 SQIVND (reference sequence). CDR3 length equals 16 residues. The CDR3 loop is CASRGLLQDSGNTIYF. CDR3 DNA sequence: TGTGCCAGTAGGGGGCTTTTGCAGGACTCTGGAAACACCATATATTTT.

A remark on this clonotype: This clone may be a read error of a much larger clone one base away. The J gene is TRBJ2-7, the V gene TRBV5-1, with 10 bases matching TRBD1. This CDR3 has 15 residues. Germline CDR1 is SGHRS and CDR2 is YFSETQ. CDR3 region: CASRMGQGPPYEQSV. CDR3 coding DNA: TGCGCCAGCAGAATGGGACAGGGGCCCCCTTACGAGCAGTCCGTC.

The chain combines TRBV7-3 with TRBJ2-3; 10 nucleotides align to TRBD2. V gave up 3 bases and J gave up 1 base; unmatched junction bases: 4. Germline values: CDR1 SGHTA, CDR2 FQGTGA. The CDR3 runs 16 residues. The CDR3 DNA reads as TGTGCCAGCAGCTTCGCCGGGACTAGCGGCACAGATACGCAGTATTTT. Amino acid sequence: CASSFAGTSGTDTQYF.

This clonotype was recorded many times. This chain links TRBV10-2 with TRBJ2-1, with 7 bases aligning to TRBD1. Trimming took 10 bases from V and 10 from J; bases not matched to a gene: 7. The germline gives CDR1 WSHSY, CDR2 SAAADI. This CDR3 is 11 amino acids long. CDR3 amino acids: CATGQVGEQFF. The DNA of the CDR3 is TGCGCCACCGGACAGGTCGGCGAGCAGTTCTTC.